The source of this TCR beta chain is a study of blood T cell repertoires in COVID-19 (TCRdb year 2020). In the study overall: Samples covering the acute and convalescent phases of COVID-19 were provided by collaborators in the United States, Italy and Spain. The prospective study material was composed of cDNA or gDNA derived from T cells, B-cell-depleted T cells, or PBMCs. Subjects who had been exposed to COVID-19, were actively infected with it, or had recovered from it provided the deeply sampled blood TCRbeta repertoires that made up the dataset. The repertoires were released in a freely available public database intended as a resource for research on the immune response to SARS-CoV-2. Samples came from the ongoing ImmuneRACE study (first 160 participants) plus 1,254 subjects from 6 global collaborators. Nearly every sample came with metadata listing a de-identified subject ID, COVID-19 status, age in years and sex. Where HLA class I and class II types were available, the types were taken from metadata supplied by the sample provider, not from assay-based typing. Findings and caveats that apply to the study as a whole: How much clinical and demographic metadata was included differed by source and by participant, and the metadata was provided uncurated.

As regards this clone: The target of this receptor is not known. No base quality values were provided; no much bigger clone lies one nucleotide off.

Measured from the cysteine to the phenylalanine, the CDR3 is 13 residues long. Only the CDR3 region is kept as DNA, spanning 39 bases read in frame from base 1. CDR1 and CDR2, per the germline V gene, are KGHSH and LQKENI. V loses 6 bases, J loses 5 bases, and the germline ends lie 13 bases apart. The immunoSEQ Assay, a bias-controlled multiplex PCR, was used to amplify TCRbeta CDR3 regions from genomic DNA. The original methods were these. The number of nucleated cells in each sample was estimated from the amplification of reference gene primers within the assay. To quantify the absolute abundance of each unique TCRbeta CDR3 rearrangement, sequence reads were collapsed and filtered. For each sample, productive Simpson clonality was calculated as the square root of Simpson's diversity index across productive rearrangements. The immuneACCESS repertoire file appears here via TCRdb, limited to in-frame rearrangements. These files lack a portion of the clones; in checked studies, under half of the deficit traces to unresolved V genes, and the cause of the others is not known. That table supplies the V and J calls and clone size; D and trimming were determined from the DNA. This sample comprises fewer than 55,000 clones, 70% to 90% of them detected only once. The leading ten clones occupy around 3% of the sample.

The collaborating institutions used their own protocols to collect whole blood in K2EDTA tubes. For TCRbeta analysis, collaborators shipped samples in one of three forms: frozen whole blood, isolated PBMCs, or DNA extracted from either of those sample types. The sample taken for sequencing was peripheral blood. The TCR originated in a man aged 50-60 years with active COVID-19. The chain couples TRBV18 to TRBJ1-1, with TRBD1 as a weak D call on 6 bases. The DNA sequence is TGTGCCAGCTCGCCAGGGGCGAGTACTGAAGCTTTCTTT. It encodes CASSPGASTEAFF.